This T cell receptor (beta chain) emerged from a study of cytomegalovirus exposure and HLA in healthy donors. Study as a whole: Researchers previously reported finding 100 million or so unique TCR beta sequences from about 179 million T cells.

J was trimmed by 5 bases and V by 5 bases; bases with no gene match: 4. This CDR3 is 14 amino acids long. CDR1 is SGHTA and CDR2 is FQGNSA in the germline V gene. PCR primers comprised 60 Vbeta and 13 Jbeta primers. Assay: immunoSEQ multiplex PCR; the TCRdb copy retains only in-frame clones and omits some. The sample consists of about 100,000 clones, roughly 77% of them appearing once. The chain has TRBV7-2 and TRBJ2-3; 10 bases fit TRBD2. The sample consisted of PBMCs. The receptor comes from a young man in good health and CMV-seronegative. The CDR3 loop is CASSQGLAVDTQYF. CDR3 coding DNA: TGTGCCAGCAGCCAAGGACTAGCGGTAGATACGCAGTATTTT.